Listed here are 3 T cell receptor beta chains from one sample, sequenced in a study of T-cell memory formation after mild COVID-19 (dated by TCRdb to the early 2020s). The receptor library was made with 5' RACE. TCRdb shows the sequencer as Illumina NovaSeq 6000. TCRdb reprocessed the public reads (quality trimming at Q25 with fastp, clone calling with MiXCR) and kept in-frame beta chains. Rows merge per CDR3 protein into single entries with the most common DNA and genes. The sample contains over 25,000 distinct CDR3 sequences, over 20% of them found a single time. The ten most abundant clones make up about 1.6% of the sample. Input material: PBMCs or a T cell subset sorted from them (not recorded which). All receptors come from an adult who had mild COVID-19 (a few samples of this study predate the infection). The sample titles of this study are shuffled in the database, so cell type and time point are left out.

This clonotype was counted ten times or more. This chain's CDR3 is CASSRTGSQYEQYF. As DNA, the CDR3 is TGTGCCAGCAGTCGAACCGGGTCCCAATACGAGCAGTACTTC. The chain joins TRBV9 to TRBJ2-7; D call uncertain. With 5 bases removed from V and 4 bases from J, the gap between germline ends came to 16 bases. The CDR3 covers 14 residues. The germline V gene has CDR1 SGDLS and CDR2 YYNGEE.

This clonotype was seen ten or more times. The CDR3 is CSARSSGSEQFF. The CDR3 coding sequence is TGCAGTGCTAGATCATCGGGAAGTGAGCAGTTCTTC. This chain uses TRBV20-1 with TRBJ2-1, with a weak D call TRBD2 (5 bases). V was cut by 2 bases and J by 9 bases, with 11 bases left in between. Per the germline V gene, CDR1 is DFQATT and CDR2 is SNEGSKA (reference sequence). This CDR3 contains 12 residues.

This clonotype was seen at least ten times. The J gene is TRBJ1-6, the V gene TRBV7-2, with D maybe TRBD1 (6 bases). CDR3 length: 15 residues. Germline V gives CDR1 SGHTA, CDR2 FQGNSA. Trimming left V 1 base short and J 5 bases short, with 9 bases between. CDR3: CASSLGPGDNSPLHF. CDR3 nucleotides: TGTGCCAGCAGCTTAGGGCCAGGGGATAATTCACCCCTCCACTTT.